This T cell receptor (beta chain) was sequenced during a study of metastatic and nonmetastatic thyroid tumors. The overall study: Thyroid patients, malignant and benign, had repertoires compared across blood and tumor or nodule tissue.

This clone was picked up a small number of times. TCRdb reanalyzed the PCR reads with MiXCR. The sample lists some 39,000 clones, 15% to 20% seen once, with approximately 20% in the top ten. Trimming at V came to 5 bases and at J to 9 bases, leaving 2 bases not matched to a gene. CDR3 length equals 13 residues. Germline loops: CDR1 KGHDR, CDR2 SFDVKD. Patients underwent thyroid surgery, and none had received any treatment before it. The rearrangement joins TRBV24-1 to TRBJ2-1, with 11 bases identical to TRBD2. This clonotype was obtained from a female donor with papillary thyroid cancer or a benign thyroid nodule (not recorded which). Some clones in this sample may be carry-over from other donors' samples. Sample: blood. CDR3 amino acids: CATSVTSGGEQFF. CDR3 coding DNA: TGTGCCACCAGTGTTACTAGCGGGGGTGAGCAGTTCTTC.